The rows below give T cell receptor beta chains drawn from one sample of a study of blood T cell repertoires in COVID-19. Measured with immunoSEQ multiplex PCR; TCRdb has only the in-frame clones, and not every one. Here the sample spans 97,000 or so clones, 82% being singletons. Input material: peripheral blood. These receptors all come from an elderly man with acute or convalescent COVID-19. CDR3s include the opening cysteine and the closing phenylalanine or tryptophan. The D gene is left open where the match is weak. A row's size may be missing; if present it is once, few, many or a size class.

clone size: .
D gene: .
J gene: TRBJ1-5
V gene: TRBV7-2
CDR3 protein: CASSPYPLGQPQHF
CDR3 DNA: TGTGCCAGCAGCCCCTACCCCCTAGGCCAGCCCCAGCATTTT

clone size: .
D gene: TRBD1
J gene: TRBJ2-2
V gene: TRBV10-2
CDR3 protein: CASSEWTGGTGELFF
CDR3 DNA: TGCGCCAGCAGTGAGTGGACAGGGGGGACCGGGGAGCTGTTTTTT

clone size: .
D gene: .
J gene: TRBJ2-4
V gene: TRBV30
CDR3 protein: CAWGNRNIQYF
CDR3 DNA: TGTGCCTGGGGGAATCGGAACATTCAGTACTTC

clone size: once
D gene: .
J gene: TRBJ1-5
V gene: TRBV5-5
CDR3 protein: CASSPGVGFGNQPQHF
CDR3 DNA: TGTGCCAGCAGCCCGGGAGTTGGGTTTGGCAATCAGCCCCAGCATTTT

clone size: .
D gene: TRBD2
J gene: TRBJ2-7
V gene: TRBV29-1
CDR3 protein: CSVPGEGSYEQYF
CDR3 DNA: TGCAGCGTTCCTGGGGAGGGCTCCTACGAGCAGTACTTC

clone size: .
D gene: .
J gene: TRBJ2-2
V gene: TRBV5-6
CDR3 protein: CASSLAAGELFF
CDR3 DNA: TGTGCCAGCAGCTTGGCGGCCGGGGAGCTGTTTTTT

clone size: .
D gene: TRBD2
J gene: TRBJ2-1
V gene: TRBV19
CDR3 protein: CASRVSRVASGSNEQFF
CDR3 DNA: TGTGCCAGTAGGGTATCGAGGGTGGCTAGCGGGAGCAATGAGCAGTTCTTC

clone size: .
D gene: TRBD1
J gene: TRBJ1-6
V gene: TRBV7-2
CDR3 protein: CASSQGTGGNSPLHF
CDR3 DNA: TGTGCCAGCAGCCAAGGGACAGGGGGTAATTCACCCCTCCACTTT

clone size: .
D gene: .
J gene: TRBJ1-5
V gene: TRBV5-1
CDR3 protein: CASSLGDSVSQPQHF
CDR3 DNA: TGCGCCAGCAGCTTAGGGGATTCGGTTAGTCAGCCCCAGCATTTT

clone size: .
D gene: TRBD1
J gene: TRBJ2-1
V gene: TRBV11-2
CDR3 protein: CASSPDRENEQFF
CDR3 DNA: TGTGCCAGCAGCCCAGACAGGGAAAATGAGCAGTTCTTC

clone size: .
D gene: TRBD1
J gene: TRBJ2-4
V gene: TRBV7-9
CDR3 protein: CASSSPGTGRFIQYF
CDR3 DNA: TGTGCCAGCAGCAGTCCCGGGACAGGGCGATTCATTCAGTACTTC

clone size: few
D gene: .
J gene: TRBJ1-1
V gene: TRBV2
CDR3 protein: CASSDSVPGTRNTEAFF
CDR3 DNA: TGTGCCAGCAGTGACTCGGTGCCCGGGACAAGGAACACTGAAGCTTTCTTT

clone size: .
D gene: .
J gene: TRBJ1-5
V gene: TRBV27
CDR3 protein: CARGRDLLERNSNQPQHF
CDR3 DNA: TGTGCCAGAGGGAGGGACCTCCTCGAGAGGAATAGCAATCAGCCCCAGCATTTT

clone size: .
D gene: TRBD1
J gene: TRBJ1-3
V gene: TRBV19
CDR3 protein: CASSIGTGLRGNTIYF
CDR3 DNA: TGTGCCAGTAGTATCGGGACAGGGCTTCGGGGAAACACCATATATTTT

clone size: .
D gene: .
J gene: TRBJ1-3
V gene: TRBV19
CDR3 protein: CASSATMGGGLFSGNTIYF
CDR3 DNA: TGTGCCAGTAGCGCCACTATGGGGGGGGGCCTGTTCTCTGGAAACACCATATATTTT

clone size: few
D gene: .
J gene: TRBJ2-7
V gene: TRBV30
CDR3 protein: CAWSVTVSYEQYF
CDR3 DNA: TGTGCCTGGAGTGTAACAGTTTCCTACGAGCAGTACTTC

clone size: .
D gene: .
J gene: TRBJ1-5
V gene: TRBV19
CDR3 protein: CASRGSASNQPQHF
CDR3 DNA: TGTGCCAGTAGGGGCAGTGCAAGCAATCAGCCCCAGCATTTT

clone size: few
D gene: .
J gene: TRBJ2-1
V gene: TRBV19
CDR3 protein: CASTRRGTGFNSYNEQFF
CDR3 DNA: TGTGCCAGTACCCGGCGGGGGACAGGTTTTAACTCCTACAATGAGCAGTTCTTC

clone size: few
D gene: .
J gene: TRBJ2-1
V gene: TRBV4-1
CDR3 protein: CASSQEKGGATYNEQFF
CDR3 DNA: TGCGCCAGCAGCCAAGAAAAAGGAGGGGCGACCTACAATGAGCAGTTCTTC

clone size: .
D gene: TRBD1
J gene: TRBJ1-4
V gene: TRBV19
CDR3 protein: CASSTTRRGSGEKLFF
CDR3 DNA: TGTGCCAGTAGTACCACACGCAGGGGGAGCGGTGAAAAACTGTTTTTT

clone size: .
D gene: TRBD1
J gene: TRBJ1-1
V gene: TRBV6-5
CDR3 protein: CASTRTGDTEAFF
CDR3 DNA: TGTGCCAGCACTCGAACAGGGGACACTGAAGCTTTCTTT

clone size: .
D gene: TRBD1
J gene: TRBJ1-2
V gene: TRBV11-2
CDR3 protein: CASSLRTGELGYGYTF
CDR3 DNA: TGTGCCAGCAGCCTGAGGACAGGGGAATTGGGCTATGGCTACACCTTC

clone size: .
D gene: .
J gene: TRBJ1-6
V gene: TRBV5-1
CDR3 protein: CASSRTDDNSPLHF
CDR3 DNA: TGCGCCAGCAGTCGGACAGATGATAATTCACCCCTCCACTTT

clone size: .
D gene: .
J gene: TRBJ1-6
V gene: TRBV7-9
CDR3 protein: CASSPGWNSPLHF
CDR3 DNA: TGTGCCAGCAGCCCAGGCTGGAATTCACCCCTCCACTTT

clone size: .
D gene: .
J gene: TRBJ1-2
V gene: TRBV5-1
CDR3 protein: CASSLGHGANYGYTF
CDR3 DNA: TGCGCCAGCAGCTTGGGCCATGGAGCTAACTATGGCTACACCTTC

clone size: .
D gene: .
J gene: TRBJ1-2
V gene: TRBV28
CDR3 protein: CATRENRDGYTF
CDR3 DNA: TGTGCCACCAGGGAAAACAGGGATGGCTACACCTTC

clone size: .
D gene: TRBD1
J gene: TRBJ1-2
V gene: TRBV28
CDR3 protein: CASSPPTGGDRGYTF
CDR3 DNA: TGTGCCAGCAGTCCCCCCACAGGGGGCGATCGTGGCTACACCTTC

clone size: .
D gene: TRBD1
J gene: TRBJ2-3
V gene: TRBV18
CDR3 protein: CASSQRQGSTDTQYF
CDR3 DNA: TGTGCCAGCTCGCAGAGACAGGGGAGCACAGATACGCAGTATTTT

clone size: .
D gene: .
J gene: TRBJ2-6
V gene: TRBV18
CDR3 protein: CASSPPGIQGTNVLTF
CDR3 DNA: TGTGCCAGCTCACCACCGGGGATACAGGGAACCAACGTCCTGACTTTC

clone size: .
D gene: .
J gene: TRBJ2-7
V gene: TRBV5-4
CDR3 protein: CASSLGAGDEQYF
CDR3 DNA: TGTGCCAGCAGCTTGGGGGCAGGGGACGAGCAGTACTTC

clone size: .
D gene: TRBD1
J gene: TRBJ1-6
V gene: TRBV30
CDR3 protein: CAWSQDRGAARLADSPLHF
CDR3 DNA: TGTGCCTGGAGCCAAGACAGGGGCGCGGCCCGTCTCGCGGATTCACCCCTCCACTTT

clone size: .
D gene: TRBD1
J gene: TRBJ2-1
V gene: TRBV9
CDR3 protein: CASSVGGTGGNEQFF
CDR3 DNA: TGTGCCAGCAGCGTAGGAGGGACAGGGGGCAATGAGCAGTTCTTC

clone size: .
D gene: TRBD2
J gene: TRBJ2-1
V gene: TRBV7-2
CDR3 protein: CASSLALGTSGSDSYNEQFF
CDR3 DNA: TGTGCCAGCAGCTTAGCGTTAGGGACTAGCGGGAGTGATTCCTACAATGAGCAGTTCTTC